This paragraph covers one TCR beta chain sequence. The target of this receptor is not known. The record has no base qualities; no much larger clone is one base away. The sample carries other DNA sequences with the same CDR3. This record comes from a study of blood T cell repertoires in COVID-19 (dated by TCRdb to about 2020). Study-level background: Samples from collaborators originated in the United States, Italy and Spain and spanned both the acute and convalescent phases of COVID-19. The prospective study material was composed of cDNA or gDNA derived from T cells, B-cell-depleted T cells, or PBMCs. The dataset comprised deeply sampled blood TCRbeta repertoires from subjects exposed to, actively infected with, or recovered from COVID-19. The repertoires were released in a freely available public database intended as a resource for research on the immune response to SARS-CoV-2. The samples were drawn from two sources: the first 160 participants of the ongoing ImmuneRACE study, and 950 to 1,500 subjects contributed by 6 global collaborators. Sample metadata almost always included a de-identified subject ID, COVID-19 status, age in years and sex. Where available, HLA class I and class II types were taken from metadata supplied by the sample provider and were not determined by assay-based typing. General study outcomes and caveats: The amount of clinical and demographic metadata varied by source and participant and was provided uncurated.

From a lookup of the germline V gene, CDR1 and CDR2 are MRHNA and SNTAGT. Trimming takes 2 bases from V and 0 bases from J, and the germline ends sit 8 bases apart. Inclusive of the bounding cysteine and phenylalanine, the CDR3 is 16 residues long. Only the CDR3 portion is preserved as DNA: 48 bases, with reading frame beginning at the first base. Participants in the prospective study were aged about 18 to 95 years, lived in 24 United States geographic areas, and enrolled through a virtual design. In the prospective study, participants were assigned to cohorts based on the clinical history participants reported in a screening survey and a study questionnaire. Exposed participants had been in contact with someone with a PCR-confirmed or clinician-diagnosed COVID-19 case within 2 weeks of study entry. In the prospective study, whole blood, serum and a nasopharyngeal or oropharyngeal swab were collected from each participant by mobile phlebotomists. Participants in the prospective study had the option to provide additional blood draws and questionnaires over a 2-month period. Before DNA extraction, prospective study blood samples were shipped either frozen or at room temperature.

TCRbeta CDR3 regions were amplified from genomic DNA by means of the immunoSEQ Assay, a bias-controlled multiplex PCR. The authors' analysis ran thus. The number of nucleated cells in each sample was estimated from the amplification of reference gene primers within the assay. To quantify the absolute abundance of each unique TCRbeta CDR3 rearrangement, sequence reads were collapsed and filtered. Productive Simpson clonality was computed per sample as the square root of Simpson's diversity index over productive rearrangements. TCRdb stores this immuneACCESS table with in-frame sequences only. Part of the clones is absent; in the studies checked, under half of the shortfall reflects unresolved V genes, and no reason is known for the rest. V and J calls plus clone size are reproduced from that table; the DNA served to infer D and trimming. The sample has 300,000 to 400,000 clones on record, 90% to 95% of them singletons. The ten largest clones add up to approximately 4.1% of the sample.

The receptor comes from a woman under 40 who had been exposed to COVID-19. Sequenced material: PBMCs or T cells enriched from blood (not recorded which). The rearranged chain carries TRBV6-4 and TRBJ2-6; no D segment can be confidently identified. The DNA reads TGTGCCAGCAGTGACGGGCACCACTCTGGGGCCAACGTCCTGACTTTC. Its translation reads: CASSDGHHSGANVLTF.